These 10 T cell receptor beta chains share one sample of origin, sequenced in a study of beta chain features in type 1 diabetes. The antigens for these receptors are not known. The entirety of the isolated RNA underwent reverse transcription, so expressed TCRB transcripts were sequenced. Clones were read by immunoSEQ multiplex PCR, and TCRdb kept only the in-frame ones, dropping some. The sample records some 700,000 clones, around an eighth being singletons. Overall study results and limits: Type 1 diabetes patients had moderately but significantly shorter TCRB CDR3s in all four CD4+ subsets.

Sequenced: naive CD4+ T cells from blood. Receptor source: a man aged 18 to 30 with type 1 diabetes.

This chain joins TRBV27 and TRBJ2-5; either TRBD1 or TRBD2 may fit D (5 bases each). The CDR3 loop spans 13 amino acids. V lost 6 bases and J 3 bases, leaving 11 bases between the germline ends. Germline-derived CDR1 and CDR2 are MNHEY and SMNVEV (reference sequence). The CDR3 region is CASSPLGEETQYF. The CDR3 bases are TGTGCCAGCAGCCCCTTGGGGGAAGAGACCCAGTACTTC.

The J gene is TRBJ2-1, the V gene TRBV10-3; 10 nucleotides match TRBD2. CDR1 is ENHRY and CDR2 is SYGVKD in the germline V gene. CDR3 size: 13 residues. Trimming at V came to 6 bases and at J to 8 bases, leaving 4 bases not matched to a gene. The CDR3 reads CAISHGLADEQFF. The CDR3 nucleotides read TGTGCCATCAGCCATGGACTAGCGGATGAGCAGTTCTTC.

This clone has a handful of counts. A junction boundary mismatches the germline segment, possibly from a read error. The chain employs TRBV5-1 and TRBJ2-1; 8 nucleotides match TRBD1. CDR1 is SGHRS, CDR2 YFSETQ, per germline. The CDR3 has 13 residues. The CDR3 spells CASSWDRSQEQLF. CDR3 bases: TGCGCCAGCAGCTGGGACAGGTCTCAGGAGCAGCTCTTC.

The CDR3 is CASTHGGGSSYEQYF. The CDR3 bases are TGTGCCAGCACCCACGGGGGGGGGAGCTCCTACGAGCAGTACTTC. The rearrangement uses TRBV6-5 and TRBJ2-7, with 8 bases lining up with TRBD2. V shed 7 bases, J shed 0 bases, and the junction held 8 bases outside the gene matches. The CDR3 spans 15 residues. Germline V gene lookup returns CDR1 MNHEY and CDR2 SVGAGI.

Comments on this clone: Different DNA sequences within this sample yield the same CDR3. The CDR3 DNA sequence: TGTGCCAGCAGCTTGGTCGGCAGCTACTATGGCTACACCTTC. Amino acids: CASSLVGSYYGYTF. The gene calls are TRBV5-4 and TRBJ1-2; no definite D call. V shed 0 bases and J shed 3 bases, with 9 bases lying between them. The CDR3 extends over 14 amino acids. The V gene's germline CDR1 is SGHNT and CDR2 YYREEE (reference sequence).

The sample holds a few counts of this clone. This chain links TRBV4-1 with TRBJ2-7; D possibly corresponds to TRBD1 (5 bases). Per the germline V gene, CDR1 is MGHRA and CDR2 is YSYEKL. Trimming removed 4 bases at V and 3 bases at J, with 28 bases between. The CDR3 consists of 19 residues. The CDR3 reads CASSPVNFWPGQGDYEQYF. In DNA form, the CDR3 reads TGCGCCAGCAGCCCTGTAAATTTTTGGCCGGGCCAAGGGGACTACGAGCAGTACTTC.

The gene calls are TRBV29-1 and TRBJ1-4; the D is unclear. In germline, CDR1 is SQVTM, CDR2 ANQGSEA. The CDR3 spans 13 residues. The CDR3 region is CLHWHSTNEKLFF. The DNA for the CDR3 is TGCCTGCATTGGCACTCAACTAATGAAAAACTGTTTTTT.

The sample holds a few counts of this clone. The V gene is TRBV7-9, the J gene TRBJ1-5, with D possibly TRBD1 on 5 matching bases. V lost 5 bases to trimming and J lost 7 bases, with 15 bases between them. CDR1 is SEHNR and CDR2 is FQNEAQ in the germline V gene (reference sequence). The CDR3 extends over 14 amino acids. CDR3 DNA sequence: TGTGCCAGCAGCCCCGACAGAGCGGGGCAGCCCCAGCATTTT. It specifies CASSPDRAGQPQHF.

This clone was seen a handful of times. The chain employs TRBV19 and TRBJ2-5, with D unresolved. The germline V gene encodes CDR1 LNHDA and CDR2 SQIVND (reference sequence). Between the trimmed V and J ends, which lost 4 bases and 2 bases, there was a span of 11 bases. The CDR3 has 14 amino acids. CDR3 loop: CASSKDGYQETQYF. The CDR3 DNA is TGTGCCAGTAGTAAAGACGGCTATCAAGAGACCCAGTACTTC.

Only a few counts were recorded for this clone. CDR3 residues: CASSSGTGEPNQPQHF. In DNA form, the CDR3 reads TGTGCCAGCAGCTCCGGGACAGGGGAGCCAAATCAGCCCCAGCATTTT. J is TRBJ1-5 and V is TRBV5-6; TRBD1 aligns across 10 bases. The CDR3 consists of 16 residues. Germline CDR1 and CDR2: SGHDT and YYEEEE. V dropped 3 bases and J dropped 4; count of bases not matched to a gene: 7.